The entry below gives a single T cell receptor (beta chain) sequence along with its context. Its antigen is not identified. The CDR3 totals 14 residues. Germline CDR1 is SGHTA and CDR2 is FQGTGA. This entry belongs to a study of blood T cells in healthy people across ages. General study results and limits: Age brought a roughly linear fall in TCR beta diversity measured per million T cells. Shifts in expanded clonotypes may have been confounded by donor CMV status, which was unknown.

Primers used in a second PCR of roughly 6 to 11 cycles were a sample-barcoded 5' primer and a J-beta primer mix. TCRdb reprocessed the 5' RACE reads with MiXCR, giving one entry per CDR3 protein. This sample has 800,000 or so distinct CDR3 sequences, with 46% found just once. Specimen: blood. V is TRBV7-3 and J is TRBJ2-7; 9 bases map to TRBD1. The tail of the sequence fits TRBJ2-5 better, so the J call may be wrong. This sequence was found in a man older than 75 in good health. CDR3 coding DNA: TGTGCCAGCAGCGATACGGGACAGGGAGAGACCCAGTACTTC. Translation: CASSDTGQGETQYF.